This TCR beta chain was observed in a study of CD8+ T cells in alopecia areata (dated by TCRdb to the late 2010s). Regarding the complete study: Treated patients were enrolled in an open-label pilot trial of oral tofacitinib, 5 to 10 mg twice daily, for moderate-to-severe alopecia areata. Patients stayed on tofacitinib for 6 to 18 months and then had 6 months of follow-up off drug so that delayed response and recurrence could be assessed. In treated patients, disease severity was measured using the SALT score, which gives the percentage of scalp surface area affected. The study used high-throughput TCRbeta sequencing to examine T cell clonal expansion in alopecia areata, in both the C3H/HeJ mouse model and human patients. On the human side, TCRbeta sequencing was run on scalp tissue and on sorted CD4+ and CD8+ peripheral blood T cells from healthy controls and from alopecia areata patients with either patchy or totalis/universalis disease. Biopsies were taken from tofacitinib-treated patients at baseline and at 4 and 24 weeks of treatment, and a later scalp biopsy was taken in several of the tofacitinib-treated patients. Clonality in the scalp was compared among normal scalp (n=4), patchy alopecia areata scalp (n=8), and alopecia totalis/universalis scalp (n=8). RNA came from the PAXgene miRNA kit for fixed scalp, the miRNeasy kit for PBMCs, and the RNeasy kit for mouse skin. immunoSEQ multiplex PCR using 35 Vbeta forward primers and 13 Jbeta reverse primers was used to amplify TCRbeta CDR3 regions.

Points the paper makes about the study in general: Scalp TCR repertoire analysis is complicated because resident alphabeta T cells in normal human skin are also sequenced, whereas mouse skin is dominated by gammadelta T cells. Scalp clonality and the number of expanded CD8+ clones among the top 100 scalp clones were significantly decreased by tofacitinib. Compared with normal scalp, lesional scalp, particularly in alopecia totalis/universalis, had higher clonality and more expanded CD8+ clones, which suggests antigenic drive. Compared with mice, TCR sequences shared between patients were less clear, possibly partly because of HLA diversity across the patient population. Because the treated cohort was small and had just a single nonresponder, larger studies are needed to establish links between baseline CD8+ expansion and response. Many expanded lesional clones were found to persist in scalp and blood during tofacitinib treatment, and relapse after treatment cessation may be partly explained by this persistence.

The library was built by means of the immunoSEQ multiplex PCR assay. RNA was extracted from all samples and reverse transcribed into cDNA, which served as template for TCR sequencing. SuperScript III was used for first-strand cDNA synthesis, primed with a 2:1 mix of oligo-dT and random hexamers. A synthetic immune receptor repertoire was used to assess amplification bias, and residual bias was removed computationally. Regarding the original processing steps: Raw reads were preprocessed to remove errors, and CDR3 was defined by IMGT conventions from the conserved cysteine to phenylalanine. Clonality was calculated as 1 minus Shannon entropy normalized by log2 of the number of productive unique TCRs. Scalp TCRbeta sequences were cross-referenced with sorted blood CD4 and CD8 repertoires so that the CD4 or CD8 identity of scalp clones could be inferred. TCRdb took this table from immuneACCESS and kept in-frame rearrangements with V and J called. Such tables lack part of the clones; where checked against another copy, unresolved V genes explain under half of the gap, and the rest is unexplained. V and J calls and clone size are copied from that table; D and trimming were computed from the DNA. For this sample there are roughly 220,000 clones; roughly two fifths appear just once. Clones ranked in the top ten supply roughly 0.5% of the sample.

Reading the label with the study, this specimen's treatment or condition is: oral pan-JAK inhibitor, 5-10 mg twice daily. From alopecia areata patients, peripheral blood was collected along with lesional scalp punch biopsies. PBMCs were isolated by density centrifugation and stained for CD3, CD4 and CD8, and CD4+ and CD8+ T cells were sorted on a FACSAria. As for this clone: It lacks a known antigen. Per-base quality was not reported, and no clone a single base away is much larger than it.

Based on the germline V gene, the CDR1 and CDR2 sequences are SGDLS and YYNGEE. The CDR3 spans 17 residues, from the cysteine through the phenylalanine. The entry retains the CDR3 DNA only, 51 bases that are in frame from base 1. Trimming takes 3 bases off V and 2 bases off J; junction bases not matched to a gene: 4. Here the chain combines TRBV9 and TRBJ2-1, and TRBD2 matches 14 of the central bases. The material was CD4+ T cells sorted from blood, obtained at approximately week 34, from a patient treated with tofacitinib. The sequence came from a human donor with alopecia areata. The CDR3 loop reads CASSAGLAGAPYNEQFF. The nucleotides read TGTGCCAGCAGCGCGGGACTAGCGGGAGCTCCCTACAATGAGCAGTTCTTC.